This T cell receptor (beta chain) was captured in a study of identical twins. Findings and limits, study-wide: Cross-sectional statistical analysis, not tracking of the same donors, underpinned the conclusions.

V lost 5 bases to trimming and J lost 2 bases; unmatched junction nucleotides: 15. The germline gives CDR1 DFQATT, CDR2 SNEGSKA (reference sequence). This CDR3 region has 17 residues. TCRdb itself ran the 5' RACE reads through MiXCR, one entry per CDR3 protein. The sample contains about 250,000 distinct CDR3 sequences, 7.5% of which appear only once. A few counts support this clonotype. What it binds is unknown. A further study also used this sample, focusing on yellow fever vaccine responses in identical twins.

The chain combines TRBV20-1 with TRBJ2-3, with TRBD1 matching over 8 bases. Sequenced material: CD8+ T cells sorted from blood. The TCR was taken from a young woman in good health. CDR3 DNA: TGCAGTGCTCGGACAGGGCATTCTCCCTTACTCACAGATACGCAGTATTTT. This sequence encodes CSARTGHSPLLTDTQYF.